A single T cell receptor (beta chain) is shown here with its context. Its antigen is not known. This CDR3 spans 13 amino acids. The V end lost 2 bases, the J end lost 5 bases, and 9 bases lay between the germline ends. Germline lookup yields CDR1 SEHNR and CDR2 FQNEAQ (reference sequence). The sample comes from a study of OX40 agonist ivuxolimab in advanced cancers. Study-level information: Patients were treated with intravenous ivuxolimab, dosed at 0.01 to 10 mg/kg and infused every 2 weeks. Cohort: 80% to 90% men, mean age about 60, aged roughly 23 to 79. Study-level findings and limits: The study found that CD8+ T cells averaged more expanded clones than CD4+. In the 0.1-3.0 mg/kg groups, partial responders showed among the lowest expansion.

The assay was immunoSEQ multiplex PCR, and TCRdb's table has in-frame clones only and misses some. Of 60,000 to 65,000 clones detected, roughly 81% appear once; the ten largest clones hold over 7.5%. The rearrangement links TRBV7-9 to TRBJ1-1; D perhaps matches TRBD1 (5 bases). The receptor comes from an adult with an advanced solid tumor such as melanoma, head and neck, liver or kidney cancer. The sequenced sample was CD4+ or CD8+ T cells sorted from blood, obtained in a trial of the OX40 agonist ivuxolimab. DNA for the CDR3: TGTGCCAGCAGCTTACAGGGTTTGACTGAAGCTTTCTTT. Protein sequence: CASSLQGLTEAFF. The variable domain in full, with the rest retrieved from reference TRBV7-9 and TRBJ1-1, is DTGVSQNPRHKITKRGQNVTFRCDPISEHNRLYWYRQTLGQGPEFLTYFQNEAQLEKSRLLSDRFSAERPKGSFSTLEIQRTEQGDSAMYLCASSLQGLTEAFFGQGTRLTVV.